These 2 T cell receptor beta chains came from one sample sequenced in a study of T cells in Graves' hyperthyroidism and ophthalmopathy. Template material for amplifying TCR beta CDR3 regions consisted of RNA transcripts. The HTBI primer set served for first-round RT-PCR of the TCR CDR3. TCRdb fed the multiplex PCR reads into MiXCR, producing one record per CDR3 protein. The table lists 45,000 or so distinct CDR3 sequences, around 45% of them singletons. Sequencing input: peripheral blood or thyroid tissue (not recorded which). Source of these receptors: a woman aged 45-60 years with Graves' hyperthyroidism.

The rearrangement joins TRBV20-1 to TRBJ2-5; weak D call: TRBD2 (7 bases). Germline CDR1 is DFQATT and CDR2 is SNEGSKA (reference sequence). The V gene lost 6 bases and the J gene lost 5 bases, with 16 bases spanning the gap. The CDR3 spans 13 residues. The CDR3 region has the DNA TGCAGTGCAGGAGGGGGGGCCAAGGAGACCCAGTACTTC. Translated, it gives CSAGGGAKETQYF.

V gene TRBV2 combines with J gene TRBJ2-3; TRBD2 matches 11 bases. Germline values: CDR1 SNHLY, CDR2 FYNNEI. Trimming took 6 bases from V and 3 from J; bases not matched to a gene: 5. This CDR3 contains 15 residues. CDR3 sequence: CASSLAGGGTDTQYF. In DNA form, the CDR3 reads TGTGCCAGCAGCCTAGCGGGAGGAGGGACAGATACGCAGTATTTT.